The clone carrying this T cell receptor (beta chain) has more than one count but fewer than ten. The CDR3 contains 17 residues. Germline-derived CDR1 and CDR2 are SGHTA and FQGNSA. V lost 5 bases and J 1 base, leaving 15 bases between the germline ends. Authors' methods: Counts of nucleated cells, estimated from reference gene primer amplification, were obtained. Libraries were prepared by immunoSEQ multiplex PCR; TCRdb keeps only in-frame clonotypes and omits some of them. That table furnishes V, J and clone size, whereas the DNA furnished D and trimming. The table has approximately 70,000 clones, 90% seen once. These data come from a study of blood T cell repertoires in COVID-19. Overall study context: The United States, Italy and Spain supplied acute and convalescent COVID-19 samples. Sample material is recorded as cDNA or gDNA derived from T cells, B-cell-depleted T cells, or PBMCs.

The sequence derives from a woman aged 18-29 years with acute or convalescent COVID-19. Source material: peripheral blood. This chain joins TRBV7-2 and TRBJ2-6; TRBD1 is a possible D gene (5 bases). CDR3 residues: CASSPSAPGSGANVLTF. The CDR3 bases are TGTGCCAGCAGCCCCAGCGCCCCAGGGTCTGGGGCCAACGTCCTGACTTTC.